This is a list of T cell receptor beta chains from one sample in a study of PD-1 blockade in mismatch repair-deficient tumors. Sequenced by immunoSEQ multiplex PCR; TCRdb stores in-frame clones only, minus some. Of approximately 100,000 clones in the sample, 82% are singletons; the top ten hold approximately 6.7%. Here the sequenced sample was peripheral blood, taken roughly 36 weeks after starting pembrolizumab. These receptors originate from an adult with mismatch repair-deficient cancer. The CDR3 runs from the conserved cysteine through the conserved F or W. The D gene is left open where the match is weak. Size is stated for part of the rows, as once, few or many counts, or as a class when the clone is expanded.

TGTGCCAGCAGCGTGTCAGGGCCCTTCAATCAGCCCCAGCATTTT CASSVSGPFNQPQHF few TRBJ1-5 NA TRBV9
TGTGCCAGCAGTTTAGGATATTACAGGGGGCTTGGGGCCAACGTCCTGACTTTC CASSLGYYRGLGANVLTF NA TRBJ2-6 TRBD1 TRBV28
TGTGCCAGCAGCTTTACTAGTAGCTACGAGCAGTACTTC CASSFTSSYEQYF NA TRBJ2-7 NA TRBV7-6
TGTGCCAGCAGTTACCCTTGGGGTAGGGGTGGGAATGAGCAGTTCTTC CASSYPWGRGGNEQFF NA TRBJ2-1 NA TRBV6-6
TGTGCCAGTAGTATTTTTGCCAGGCCCTACGAGCAGTACTTC CASSIFARPYEQYF NA TRBJ2-7 NA TRBV19
TGTGCCAGTAGTATTGGTAGGACTTACGAGCAGTACTTC CASSIGRTYEQYF few TRBJ2-7 NA TRBV19
TGTGCCAGTAGTATAAGCAATGAGCAGTTCTTC CASSISNEQFF few TRBJ2-1 NA TRBV19
TGTGCCAGCAGCCCGGGACAGGGTTTCACAGATACGCAGTATTTT CASSPGQGFTDTQYF NA TRBJ2-3 TRBD1 TRBV14
TGTGCCAGCAGTGAGTCCGGGACTAGCACAGATACGCAGTATTTT CASSESGTSTDTQYF once TRBJ2-3 NA TRBV6-1
TGCAGCGTGGAAAGTAACCGTAGGGGCAACACCATATATTTT CSVESNRRGNTIYF NA TRBJ1-3 NA TRBV29-1
TGTGCCAGTACCTATAGGGGGGACCCTGAAGCTTTCTTT CASTYRGDPEAFF NA TRBJ1-1 NA TRBV19
TGCGCCAGCAGCTTGGGAGAATACAATCAGCCCCAGCATTTT CASSLGEYNQPQHF NA TRBJ1-5 NA TRBV5-1
TGTGCCAGCAGCTCCCCCGGCCTAGCGGAATACGAGCAGTACTTC CASSSPGLAEYEQYF NA TRBJ2-7 TRBD2 TRBV11-2
TGTGCCTGTAGCGGGAGGACACCCTACGAGCAGTACTTC CACSGRTPYEQYF NA TRBJ2-7 TRBD2 TRBV30
TGTGCCAGCAGCCCGGGACTAGCGGGAAGGAACACCGGGGAGCTGTTTTTT CASSPGLAGRNTGELFF NA TRBJ2-2 TRBD2 TRBV5-6
TGTGCCAGCAGCTTAGCCGGACAGGGAAAGCACGAGCAGTACTTC CASSLAGQGKHEQYF NA TRBJ2-7 TRBD1 TRBV11-2
TGTGCCAGCAGCGTAGGTGCCGGGATAACAGATACGCAGTATTTT CASSVGAGITDTQYF few TRBJ2-3 NA TRBV9
TGTGCCAGCAGCTTAGAGCGGGGCTACAATGAGCAGTTCTTC CASSLERGYNEQFF NA TRBJ2-1 TRBD2 TRBV7-3
TGTGCCATCAGTGAGTCGGCACGCGGCGGATATAGCTCCTACGAGCAGTACTTC CAISESARGGYSSYEQYF NA TRBJ2-7 NA TRBV10-3
TGTGCCTGGAGTGACGGACAGGGCGAGGGTGAAGCTTTCTTT CAWSDGQGEGEAFF NA TRBJ1-1 TRBD1 TRBV30
TGTGCCAGTAGTATAGGCGGGACAGGGCTGACCTACGAGCAGTACTTC CASSIGGTGLTYEQYF NA TRBJ2-7 TRBD1 TRBV19
TGTGCCAGCAGTTACTCAATAGGCCATGGCTACACCTTC CASSYSIGHGYTF NA TRBJ1-2 NA TRBV6-5
TGTGCCAGCAGTTACTATCCCGGGGGGGGTTACGAGCAGTACTTC CASSYYPGGGYEQYF NA TRBJ2-7 TRBD2 TRBV6-5
TGTGCCAGCCGGACAGATCGAGATACGCAGTATTTT CASRTDRDTQYF NA TRBJ2-3 NA TRBV6-5
TGCGCCAGCAGCCAAGCTGTCAGCAGCTCCTACGAGCAGTACTTC CASSQAVSSSYEQYF NA TRBJ2-7 NA TRBV4-1
TGTGCCAGCTCACCAATTCCAGGGAACGAGCAGTACTTC CASSPIPGNEQYF NA TRBJ2-7 NA TRBV18
TGTGCCTGGGGCGGGACGGGGGGGGAGCAGTACTTC CAWGGTGGEQYF NA TRBJ2-7 TRBD2 TRBV30
TGTGCCAGCAGTTACGCGGGGGGCTCCTACAATGAGCAGTTCTTC CASSYAGGSYNEQFF NA TRBJ2-1 TRBD2 TRBV6-6
TGCGCCAGCAGCCTCCAAAGGGGCACTGAAGCTTTCTTT CASSLQRGTEAFF NA TRBJ1-1 NA TRBV4-1
TGCAGCGTTGAAGTTAGGGGGGGCCATCCTTGGGAGCAGTACTTC CSVEVRGGHPWEQYF NA TRBJ2-7 NA TRBV29-1
TGTGCCAGCAGCACGGACGCCGGGGAGCTGTTTTTT CASSTDAGELFF NA TRBJ2-2 NA TRBV6-1
TGTGCCAGTGGGACAGGGTTCACTGAAGCTTTCTTT CASGTGFTEAFF NA TRBJ1-1 TRBD1 TRBV19
TGTGCCAGCAGCTTAGAGTCATTTAGCTCCTACGAGCAGTACTTC CASSLESFSSYEQYF NA TRBJ2-7 NA TRBV7-8
TGTGCCAGCAGCCGAAGAGGTCCTGATACGCAGTATTTT CASSRRGPDTQYF NA TRBJ2-3 NA TRBV6-5
TGTGCCAGCAGCTTAGTCGGGTCTAGCGGGAGATTAAATGAGCAGTTCTTC CASSLVGSSGRLNEQFF few TRBJ2-1 TRBD2 TRBV11-2
TGTGCCAGCAGCTCGAGCGGGCTGACCCAGTACTTC CASSSSGLTQYF NA TRBJ2-5 NA TRBV5-6
TGTGCCAGCAGCGCGTCGGGACTAGCGGGGCACGAGCAGTACTTC CASSASGLAGHEQYF NA TRBJ2-7 TRBD2 TRBV9
TGTGCCAGCAGCCACGGGACAGCCTACGAGCAGTACTTC CASSHGTAYEQYF NA TRBJ2-7 TRBD1 TRBV5-4
TGTGCCAGCCGGAGGGGGGATCTAGGCACCGGGGAGCTGTTTTTT CASRRGDLGTGELFF NA TRBJ2-2 NA TRBV6-5
TGTGCCATCAGTCTATCAGGGAACTCTGGGGCCAACGTCCTGACTTTC CAISLSGNSGANVLTF NA TRBJ2-6 NA TRBV10-3
TGTGCCGTCAAGCGGGAGATTGGAGAGACCCAGTACTTC CAVKREIGETQYF NA TRBJ2-5 TRBD2 TRBV30
TGTGCCAGCAGTTCAACGCCTGTAGCTGGCTACACCTTC CASSSTPVAGYTF few TRBJ1-2 NA TRBV2
TGTGCCAGCAGGGCTAGCGGGAGTCCCAACAATGAGCAGTTCTTC CASRASGSPNNEQFF NA TRBJ2-1 TRBD2 TRBV7-3
TGTGCCAGCAGCCCCTTAAGACAGGGGCCCTCCTACGAGCAGTACTTC CASSPLRQGPSYEQYF NA TRBJ2-7 TRBD1 TRBV5-6
TGCGCCAGCAGTGATCGGCCTGGAAACTCCTACGAGCAGTACTTC CASSDRPGNSYEQYF NA TRBJ2-7 NA TRBV10-2
TGCGCCAGCAGCCAAGGGGCAGGGGCAGGGGATACGCAGTATTTT CASSQGAGAGDTQYF NA TRBJ2-3 NA TRBV4-3
TGTGCCAGTGCGCGGGGTAGTGGGAACTCTGGAAACACCATATATTTT CASARGSGNSGNTIYF NA TRBJ1-3 NA TRBV19
TGTGCCAGCAGCTTAGGAGGGACAGGGGTAGGCGAGACCCAGTACTTC CASSLGGTGVGETQYF NA TRBJ2-5 TRBD1 TRBV7-2
TGTGCCAGCAGGGGGGGGACTAGCGCTTCCTACGAGCAGTACTTC CASRGGTSASYEQYF NA TRBJ2-7 TRBD2 TRBV7-9
TGTGCCAGCAGTGAAGCACCGGGACTAGCGGGACTCTTC CASSEAPGLAGLF NA TRBJ2-1 TRBD2 TRBV6-1
TGTGCCAGCAGTAACTACAGGGGGCGAGAGACCCAGTACTTC CASSNYRGRETQYF NA TRBJ2-5 TRBD1 TRBV6-1
TGTGCCAGCTCACGTGAGGGCCAGACCTACGAGCAGTACTTC CASSREGQTYEQYF NA TRBJ2-7 NA TRBV18
TGTGCCAGCAGAGGGGACAGCACAGGTTTTTTCAATGAGCAGTTCTTC CASRGDSTGFFNEQFF few TRBJ2-1 TRBD1 TRBV28